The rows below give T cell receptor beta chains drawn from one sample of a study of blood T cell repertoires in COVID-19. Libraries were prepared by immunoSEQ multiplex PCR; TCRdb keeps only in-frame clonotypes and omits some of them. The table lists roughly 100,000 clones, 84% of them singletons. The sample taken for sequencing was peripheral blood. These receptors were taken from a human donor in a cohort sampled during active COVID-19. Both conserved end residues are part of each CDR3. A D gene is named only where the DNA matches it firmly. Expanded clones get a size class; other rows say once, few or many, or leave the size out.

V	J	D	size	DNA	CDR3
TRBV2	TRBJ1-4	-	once	TGTGCCAGCTCAGGGGTTTTTGCTAATGAAAAACTGTTTTTT	CASSGVFANEKLFF
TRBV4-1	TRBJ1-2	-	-	TGCGCCAGCAGCCAAAACAGTTTAAACTATGGCTACACCTTC	CASSQNSLNYGYTF
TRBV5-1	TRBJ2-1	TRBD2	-	TGCGCCAGCAGCGCTAGCGGGGGGCCCAATGAGCAGTTCTTC	CASSASGGPNEQFF
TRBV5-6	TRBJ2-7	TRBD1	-	TGTGCCAGCAGCGCCGGACAGGTCCCCTACGAGCAGTACTTC	CASSAGQVPYEQYF
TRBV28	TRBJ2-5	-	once	TGTGCCAGCAGTTTATTAAAAGAGACCCAGTACTTC	CASSLLKETQYF
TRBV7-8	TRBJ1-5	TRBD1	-	TGTGCCAGCAGCTTAGAGGGTTGGGGGACAGGGCTTATGCCCCAGCATTTT	CASSLEGWGTGLMPQHF
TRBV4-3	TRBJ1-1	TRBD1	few	TGCGCCAGCAGCCAACAACAGGGGGCGGGAACTGAAGCTTTCTTT	CASSQQQGAGTEAFF
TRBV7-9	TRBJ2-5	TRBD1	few	TGTGCCAGCAGCTCCGGACAGGGGCCCCAAGAGACCCAGTACTTC	CASSSGQGPQETQYF
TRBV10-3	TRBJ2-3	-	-	TGTGCCATCAGCAACGGACTGAGCACAGATACGCAGTATTTT	CAISNGLSTDTQYF
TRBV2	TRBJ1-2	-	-	TGTGCCAGCATGGGGCGGATGATCTACACCTTC	CASMGRMIYTF
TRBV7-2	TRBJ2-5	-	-	TGTGCCAGCAGCCCATCCCTCGGGGAGACCCAGTACTTC	CASSPSLGETQYF
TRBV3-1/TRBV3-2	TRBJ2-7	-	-	TGTGCCAGCAGTCCTCTCAGCCGGGTAGGCTCCTACGAGCAGTACTTC	CASSPLSRVGSYEQYF
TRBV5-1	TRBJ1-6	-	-	TGCGCCAGCAGCTTGAGAAGGGGTTCACCCCTCCACTTT	CASSLRRGSPLHF
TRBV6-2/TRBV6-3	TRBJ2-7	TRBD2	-	TGTGCCAGCAGTTTACGGCGGGGGGCTCCAGAGCAGTACTTC	CASSLRRGAPEQYF
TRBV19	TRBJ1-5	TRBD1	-	TGTGCCAGTAGTATCGGGTGGGGACAGGGCAGCAATCAGCCCCAGCATTTT	CASSIGWGQGSNQPQHF
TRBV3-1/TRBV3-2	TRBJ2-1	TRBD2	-	TGTGCCAGCAGCCCCCGACTAGCGGGGGGGCCGTACAATGAGCAGTTCTTC	CASSPRLAGGPYNEQFF
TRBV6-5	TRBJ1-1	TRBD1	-	TGTGCCAGCACCCCGACAGGGATGGTCGCCCGAGGAGCTTTCTTT	CASTPTGMVARGAFF
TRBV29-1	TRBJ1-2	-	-	TGCAGCGTGCGACAGAGGCTCTATGGCTACACCTTC	CSVRQRLYGYTF
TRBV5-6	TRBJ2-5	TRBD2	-	TGTGCCAGCAGCTTGGCCTTGCGGGGGGAGTACCAAGAGACCCAGTACTTC	CASSLALRGEYQETQYF
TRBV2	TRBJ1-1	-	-	TGTGCCAGCATATTGAGTCCGAACACTGAAGCTTTCTTT	CASILSPNTEAFF
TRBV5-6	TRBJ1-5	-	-	TGTGCCAGCAGCTTGAGGGGCCTTAGCAATCAGCCCCAGCATTTT	CASSLRGLSNQPQHF
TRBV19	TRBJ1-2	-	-	TGTGCCAGTAGTACCGACCCTCAGGGTGGCGGCTACACCTTC	CASSTDPQGGGYTF
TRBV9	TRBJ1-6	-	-	TGTGCCAGCAGCGTAGTGGGGTCCCAGGGTTCACCCCTCCACTTT	CASSVVGSQGSPLHF
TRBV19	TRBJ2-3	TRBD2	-	TGTGCCAGTAGTACGAGCGGGGGGGCCGGGGATACGCAGTATTTT	CASSTSGGAGDTQYF